This TCR beta chain originates from a study of regulatory T cells in long-lasting Graves disease. Building the TCR beta libraries relied on iRepertoire HTBI primers, and CDR3 regions underwent Arm-PCR. TCRdb re-called the multiplex PCR reads through MiXCR, storing one row per CDR3 protein. The sample has 350,000 to 550,000 distinct CDR3 sequences, 11% to 15% seen once. Documented time point: newly diagnosed GD, antithyroid drugs for less than 3 months. PBMCs were the source of the RNA used for TCR sequencing. V was pared by 5 bases and J by 5 bases, with 9 bases of the junction left unmatched. Germline V gives CDR1 SEHNR, CDR2 FQNEAQ (reference sequence). The CDR3 is 15 residues long. This clonotype showed up many times. The antigen remains undetermined. Whole-study results and caveats: Persistent disease preferred TRBV28, TRBJ1-2 and TRBJ2-5; new disease, TRBV20-1 and TRBJ2-1.

These data were likewise used in another study, on T cells in Graves' hyperthyroidism and ophthalmopathy.

This sequence was found in a woman in her forties or fifties with Graves disease. The sample in question was peripheral blood mononuclear cells (PBMCs), obtained at new diagnosis, from a patient treated with antithyroid drugs. The chain employs TRBV7-9 and TRBJ2-1; TRBD1 aligns across 7 bases. CDR3 loop: CASSPGTVGDNEQFF. CDR3 bases: TGTGCCAGCAGCCCCGGGACAGTGGGTGACAATGAGCAGTTCTTC.